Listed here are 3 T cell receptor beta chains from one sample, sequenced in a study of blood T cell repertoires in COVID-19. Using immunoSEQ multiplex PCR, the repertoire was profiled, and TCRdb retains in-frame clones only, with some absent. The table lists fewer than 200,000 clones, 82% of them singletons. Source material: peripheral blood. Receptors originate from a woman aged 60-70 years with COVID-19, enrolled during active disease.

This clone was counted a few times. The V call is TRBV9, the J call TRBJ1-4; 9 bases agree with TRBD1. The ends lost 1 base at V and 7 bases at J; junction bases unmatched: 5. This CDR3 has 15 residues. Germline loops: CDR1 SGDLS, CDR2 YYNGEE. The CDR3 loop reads CASSVSGQGSEKLFF. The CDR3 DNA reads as TGTGCCAGCAGCGTATCGGGACAGGGTAGTGAAAAACTGTTTTTT.

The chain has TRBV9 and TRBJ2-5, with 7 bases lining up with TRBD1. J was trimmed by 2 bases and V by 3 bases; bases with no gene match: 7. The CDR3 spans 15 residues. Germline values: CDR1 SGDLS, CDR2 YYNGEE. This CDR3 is CASSAGTDPQETQYF. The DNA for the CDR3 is TGTGCCAGCAGCGCCGGGACAGACCCTCAAGAGACCCAGTACTTC.

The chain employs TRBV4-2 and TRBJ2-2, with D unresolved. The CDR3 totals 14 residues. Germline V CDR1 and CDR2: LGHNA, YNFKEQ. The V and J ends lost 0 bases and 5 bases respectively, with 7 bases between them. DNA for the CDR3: TGTGCCAGCAGCCAAGATTCGAGGACCGGGGAGCTGTTTTTT. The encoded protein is CASSQDSRTGELFF.